The 30 T cell receptor beta chains listed next were all sequenced from one sample in a study of somatic mutations in cytotoxic T cells in rheumatoid arthritis. The table came from immunoSEQ multiplex PCR; TCRdb's copy has only in-frame clones and leaves some out. The repertoire has some 30,000 clones, approximately 85% of them found once; the top ten carry 7% to 9%. Sample: CD8+ T cells sorted from blood. These receptors all come from an adult with rheumatoid arthritis.

The CDR3 DNA is TGCGCCAGCAGCTTGGACAGGGGAAAAGCCTACGAGCAGTACTTC. Translation gives CASSLDRGKAYEQYF. This chain joins TRBV5-1 and TRBJ2-7; 7 bases are a match to TRBD1. This CDR3 is built from 15 residues. Germline V gene sequence: CDR1 SGHRS, CDR2 YFSETQ. The trim removed 0 bases at V and 2 bases at J, leaving 5 bases unmatched.

The rearrangement links TRBV4-3 to TRBJ2-5; 9 bases are shared with TRBD2. V lost 0 bases and J lost 1; bases outside the gene matches: 0. The germline V gene has CDR1 LGHNA and CDR2 YSLEER. The CDR3 totals 15 residues. The CDR3 bases are TGCGCCAGCAGCCAAGAGCGGGGGGGCCAAGAGACCCAGTACTTC. It codes for CASSQERGGQETQYF.

The chain joins TRBV4-1 to TRBJ1-4; unclear D gene. CDR3 length: 13 residues. CDR1 and CDR2 from the germline V gene are MGHRA and YSYEKL. V lost 4 bases, J lost 14 bases, and 17 bases lay in between. The CDR3 region is CASSRRSYEGLFF. CDR3 nucleotide sequence: TGCGCCAGCAGCCGGAGGTCGTATGAGGGCCTGTTTTTT.

V usage is TRBV29-1 and J usage is TRBJ2-7; 7 bases are shared with TRBD1. J gave up 2 bases and V 6 bases, and 10 bases lay outside the gene matches. CDR1 and CDR2 from the germline V gene are SQVTM and ANQGSEA. The CDR3 runs to 14 residues. The CDR3 region has the DNA TGCAGCGTCGCCGACGGACAGGAAACCTACGAGCAGTACTTC. Translation gives CSVADGQETYEQYF.

The V call is TRBV5-6, the J call TRBJ2-3; 8 bases line up with TRBD2. The CDR3 runs 12 residues. The germline CDR1 and CDR2 sequences are SGHDT and YYEEEE. V was clipped by 7 bases and J by 4 bases; unmatched bases: 2. CDR3 loop: CASSGGADTQYF. In DNA form, the CDR3 reads TGTGCCAGCTCCGGGGGGGCAGATACGCAGTATTTT. Supplemented by reference TRBV5-6 and TRBJ2-3, the full variable domain reads DAGVTQSPTHLIKTRGQQVTLRCSPKSGHDTVSWYQQALGQGPQFIFQYYEEEERQRGNFPDRFSGHQFPNYSSELNVNALLLGDSALYLCASSGGADTQYFGPGTRLTVL.

The chain employs TRBV11-2 and TRBJ2-5; 12 bases line up with TRBD2. This CDR3 spans 16 amino acids. Germline V gene lookup returns CDR1 SGHAT and CDR2 FQNNGV. V dropped 5 bases and J dropped 2; count of bases not matched to a gene: 6. The CDR3 reads CASSPGLAGGQETQYF. CDR3 nucleotides: TGTGCCAGCAGCCCCGGGCTAGCGGGAGGGCAAGAGACCCAGTACTTC.

The rearrangement uses TRBV7-9 and TRBJ2-5; D is uncertain. Germline CDR1 reads SEHNR; CDR2 reads FQNEAQ (reference sequence). Trimming removed 7 bases at V and 1 base at J, with 10 bases between. The CDR3 contains 13 residues. The CDR3 sequence: CASTQGSQETQYF. CDR3 DNA sequence: TGTGCCAGCACCCAAGGGTCCCAAGAGACCCAGTACTTC.

This chain connects TRBV27 to TRBJ2-7, with 12 bases lining up with TRBD2. The ends lost 4 bases at V and 0 bases at J; junction bases unmatched: 4. Germline-derived CDR1 and CDR2 are MNHEY and SMNVEV (reference sequence). CDR3 size: 16 residues. For the CDR3, the DNA is TGTGCCAGCAGTTGGGCTAGCGGGAGGGCCTCCTACGAGCAGTACTTC. Its protein product is CASSWASGRASYEQYF.

The CDR3 coding sequence is TGCGCCAGCACCCCTGGGGGGGACATGAACACTGAAGCTTTCTTT. This translates into CASTPGGDMNTEAFF. This chain connects TRBV10-2 to TRBJ1-1, with a possible D match to TRBD1 (6 bases). Trimming took 7 bases from V and 0 from J, leaving 15 bases between them. Germline V gives CDR1 WSHSY, CDR2 SAAADI. This CDR3 has 15 residues.

The J gene is TRBJ1-4, the V gene TRBV11-3, with 9 bases aligning to TRBD1. There are 15 residues in the CDR3. The ends lost 5 bases at V and 8 bases at J; junction bases unmatched: 9. Looked up from germline, CDR1 is SGHNT and CDR2 is YENEEA. CDR3 in DNA: TGTGCCAGCAGCCCCACTAGGGACAGGGCGGAAAAACTGTTTTTT. It yields the protein CASSPTRDRAEKLFF.

The gene calls are TRBV7-6 and TRBJ1-3, with D possibly matching TRBD1 (5 bases). Germline CDR1 reads SGHVS; CDR2 reads FNYEAQ. The CDR3 runs 11 residues. Trimming shortened V by 5 bases and J by 12 bases, and 11 bases separated the two germline ends. The CDR3 protein is CASSPGGVIYF. The CDR3 DNA reads TGTGCCAGCAGCCCCGGGGGAGTCATATATTTT.

This rearrangement joins TRBV5-1 to TRBJ1-5; D is unclear. Trimming pared 4 bases from V and 1 base from J, leaving 15 bases between. The CDR3 consists of 16 residues. In germline, CDR1 is SGHRS, CDR2 YFSETQ. In DNA form, the CDR3 reads TGCGCCAGCAGCCGAGGGAAGGCATTGAGCAATCAGCCCCAGCATTTT. This encodes CASSRGKALSNQPQHF.

This chain joins TRBV13 and TRBJ1-3; D gene ambiguous. The V gene's germline CDR1 is PRHDT and CDR2 FYEKMQ (reference sequence). The CDR3 spans 12 residues. Trimming removed 3 bases from V and 4 bases from J, with 4 bases in between. CDR3: CASSFEGNTIYF. DNA of the CDR3: TGTGCCAGCAGCTTTGAGGGAAACACCATATATTTT.

The chain couples TRBV5-1 to TRBJ2-7; D call uncertain. The germline gives CDR1 SGHRS, CDR2 YFSETQ. Trimming removed 5 bases from V and 4 bases from J, with 16 bases in between. The CDR3 runs 14 residues. The CDR3 sequence: CASRFAAWEYEQYF. CDR3 DNA sequence: TGCGCCAGCAGATTCGCCGCCTGGGAATACGAGCAGTACTTC.

The chain combines TRBV19 with TRBJ1-1; D unresolved. V lost 5 bases to trimming and J lost 11 bases, with 15 bases between them. This CDR3 has 12 amino acids. CDR1 and CDR2 (germline): LNHDA, SQIVND (reference sequence). CDR3 region: CASSPQEHRAFF. The CDR3 DNA sequence: TGTGCCAGTAGTCCCCAGGAGCATAGGGCTTTCTTT.

The rearrangement joins TRBV6-5 to TRBJ1-5; the D gene is possibly TRBD1 (5 bases). The CDR3 has 15 amino acids. The V gene's germline CDR1 is MNHEY and CDR2 SVGAGI. V was cut by 6 bases and J by 1 base, with 13 bases left in between. CDR3 coding DNA: TGTGCCAGCAGGCCTATTCGGGGGAGCAATCAGCCCCAGCATTTT. It codes for CASRPIRGSNQPQHF.

The sample holds a few counts of this clone. V usage is TRBV4-2 and J usage is TRBJ2-7; weak D call: TRBD2 (6 bases). The CDR3 extends over 16 amino acids. The ends were cut back, 3 bases at V and 4 bases at J, with 19 bases in the middle. The germline V gene has CDR1 LGHNA and CDR2 YNFKEQ. CDR3 in amino acids: CASSQAGITAGYEQYF. The CDR3 DNA reads TGTGCCAGCAGCCAGGCAGGGATCACCGCGGGGTACGAGCAGTACTTC.

The V and J genes are TRBV11-2 and TRBJ2-7, with TRBD2 as a possible D gene (6 bases). The CDR3 has 13 amino acids. Germline V gene sequence: CDR1 SGHAT, CDR2 FQNNGV. V was cut by 6 bases and J by 1 base, with 10 bases left in between. The DNA for the CDR3 is TGTGCCAGCAGAGATGGGACTTCCTACGAGCAGTACTTC. It encodes CASRDGTSYEQYF.

The table lists this clone with a count of one. The chain carries TRBV4-1 and TRBJ1-2, with D hard to call. From germline, CDR1 is MGHRA and CDR2 YSYEKL. The CDR3 length is 13 residues. Trimming left V 1 base short and J 3 bases short, with 6 bases between. In DNA, the CDR3 is TGCGCCAGCAGCCAAGGGACTGACTATGGCTACACCTTC. Amino acids: CASSQGTDYGYTF.

This clone was found a few times. The chain carries TRBV6-5 and TRBJ1-5, with 8 bases fitting TRBD1. After removal of 6 bases from V and 3 bases from J, the junction contained 4 bases not matched to a gene. CDR3 length: 14 amino acids. Germline assignment: CDR1 MNHEY and CDR2 SVGAGI. The CDR3 DNA is TGTGCCAGCAGCAGACAGGGGATCAATCAGCCCCAGCATTTT. This codes for CASSRQGINQPQHF.

The chain joins TRBV5-6 to TRBJ1-2, with TRBD1 identical over 7 bases. The CDR3 spans 13 residues. Trimming took 2 bases from V and 6 from J; bases not matched to a gene: 4. Looked up from germline, CDR1 is SGHDT and CDR2 is YYEEEE. CDR3 region: CASSLDREDGYTF. For the CDR3, the DNA is TGTGCCAGCAGCTTAGACAGGGAGGATGGCTACACCTTC.

This chain connects TRBV18 to TRBJ1-2; TRBD1 agrees at 9 bases. CDR3 length: 20 residues. The germline CDR1 and CDR2 sequences are KGHSH and LQKENI. After removal of 9 bases from V and 4 bases from J, the junction contained 27 bases not matched to a gene. CDR3 sequence: CASSLSSMRDRGTKPYGYTF. CDR3 sequence (DNA): TGTGCCAGTTCCCTCTCGTCAATGCGTGACAGGGGGACAAAACCCTATGGCTACACCTTC.

The rearrangement uses TRBV19 and TRBJ2-7, with 7 bases lining up with TRBD1. After removal of 1 base from V and 2 bases from J, the junction contained 5 bases not matched to a gene. Germline lookup yields CDR1 LNHDA and CDR2 SQIVND (reference sequence). The CDR3 is made up of 15 amino acids. The CDR3 coding sequence is TGTGCCAGTAGTATAGCCGGGACAGTTACCTACGAGCAGTACTTC. Residues: CASSIAGTVTYEQYF.

The rearrangement uses TRBV9 and TRBJ2-2; a weak D match, TRBD2 (5 bases). The germline V and J ends were trimmed by 1 base and 1 base, with 8 bases remaining between them. The CDR3 is 15 amino acids. Germline V CDR1 and CDR2: SGDLS, YYNGEE. Here the CDR3 reads CASSVRGMNTGELFF. The CDR3 region has the DNA TGTGCCAGCAGCGTAAGAGGGATGAACACCGGGGAGCTGTTTTTT. Full variable domain (missing parts from reference TRBV9 and TRBJ2-2): DSGVTQTPKHLITATGQRVTLRCSPRSGDLSVYWYQQSLDQGLQFLIQYYNGEERAKGNILERFSAQQFPDLHSELNLSSLELGDSALYFCASSVRGMNTGELFFGEGSRLTVL.

The J gene is TRBJ1-1, the V gene TRBV13; maybe TRBD1 (5 bases). Germline values: CDR1 PRHDT, CDR2 FYEKMQ (reference sequence). Trimming shortened V by 4 bases and J by 11 bases, and 14 bases separated the two germline ends. The CDR3 is made up of 12 amino acids. DNA of the CDR3: TGTGCCAGCAGCTGGGACTCTCGAAGGGCTTTCTTT. This codes for CASSWDSRRAFF.

This chain joins TRBV4-2 and TRBJ2-2; no clear D. CDR1 is LGHNA and CDR2 is YNFKEQ in the germline V gene. V dropped 1 base and J dropped 4 bases, with 13 bases sitting between them. The CDR3 length is 16 residues. CDR3 amino acids: CASSQVSPSVTGELFF. The CDR3 region has the DNA TGTGCCAGCAGCCAAGTGAGCCCCTCCGTCACCGGGGAGCTGTTTTTT.

The CDR3 DNA is TGTGCCAGCAGCTTAGGTGCAGGTCTACAAGAGACCCAGTACTTC. As protein: CASSLGAGLQETQYF. This chain connects TRBV7-3 to TRBJ2-5; no clear D. This CDR3 region has 15 residues. V was trimmed by 2 bases and J by 2 bases, leaving 12 bases between them. Germline V gene data show CDR1 as SGHTA and CDR2 as FQGTGA.

The gene calls are TRBV7-8 and TRBJ2-1; D unresolved. Germline V gives CDR1 SGHVS, CDR2 FQNEAQ. The CDR3 sequence is 14 residues long. With 1 base removed from V and 7 bases from J, the gap between germline ends came to 11 bases. The CDR3 here is CASSLGVLGNEQFF. DNA of the CDR3: TGTGCCAGCAGCTTAGGCGTCTTGGGGAATGAGCAGTTCTTC.

J is TRBJ1-5 and V is TRBV4-1; tentative D call: TRBD1 (6 bases). Trimming cost V 6 bases and J 2 bases, with 11 bases left between them. CDR3 length equals 14 residues. Germline V lookup: CDR1 MGHRA, CDR2 YSYEKL. CDR3 DNA: TGCGCCAGCAGGGGGGAGGGGGGCAATCAGCCCCAGCATTTT. It codes for CASRGEGGNQPQHF.

The chain couples TRBV9 to TRBJ2-7, with TRBD1 identical over 7 bases. CDR3 length equals 15 residues. With 4 bases clipped from V and 4 bases from J, the junction kept 11 bases outside the gene matches. CDR1 SGDLS and CDR2 YYNGEE come from the germline V gene. The CDR3 is CASSPRDSAYYEQYF. As DNA, the CDR3 is TGTGCCAGCAGCCCCCGGGACAGCGCCTATTACGAGCAGTACTTC.